The T cell receptor (beta chain) described here comes from a study of blood T cell repertoires in COVID-19. Across the whole study: The United States, Italy and Spain provided the acute and convalescent COVID-19 samples. Sources were T cells, B-cell-depleted T cells, or PBMCs; the material itself was cDNA or gDNA.

CDR1 is SGHRS and CDR2 is YFSETQ in the germline V gene. The CDR3 runs 18 residues. V shed 0 bases and J 7 bases; nucleotides not matched to a gene: 11. Original processing methods: How many nucleated cells were present was estimated from reference gene primer amplification. Profiled with immunoSEQ multiplex PCR; TCRdb holds only in-frame clones, not every one. V, J and clone size reflect that table, while D and trimming were determined from the DNA. The data hold some 66,000 clones, with about 89% observed a single time. The TCR originated in a human donor in a cohort sampled during active COVID-19. The sample was peripheral blood. The chain recombines TRBV5-1 with TRBJ2-1; 12 nucleotides match TRBD2. The CDR3 DNA reads as TGCGCCAGCAGCTTGGCAGCATTTCTAGCGGGGGGGCGGAATGAGCAGTTCTTC. Its protein product is CASSLAAFLAGGRNEQFF.